This T cell receptor beta chain was documented in a study of control samples from healthy donors and cancer patients. Profiled with immunoSEQ multiplex PCR; TCRdb holds only in-frame clones, not every one. The table shows approximately 110,000 clones, with around 89% occurring only once. The source material was blood. The sequence came from a woman aged 50 to 65 in good health.

CDR3 residues: CASSQPESPVQFF. The CDR3 bases are TGCGCCAGCAGCCAGCCTGAGTCCCCTGTACAGTTCTTC. The V and J genes are TRBV4-3 and TRBJ2-1; D is undetermined. This CDR3 is built from 13 residues. Trimming removed 3 bases at V and 13 bases at J, with 16 bases between. Germline lookup yields CDR1 LGHNA and CDR2 YSLEER.